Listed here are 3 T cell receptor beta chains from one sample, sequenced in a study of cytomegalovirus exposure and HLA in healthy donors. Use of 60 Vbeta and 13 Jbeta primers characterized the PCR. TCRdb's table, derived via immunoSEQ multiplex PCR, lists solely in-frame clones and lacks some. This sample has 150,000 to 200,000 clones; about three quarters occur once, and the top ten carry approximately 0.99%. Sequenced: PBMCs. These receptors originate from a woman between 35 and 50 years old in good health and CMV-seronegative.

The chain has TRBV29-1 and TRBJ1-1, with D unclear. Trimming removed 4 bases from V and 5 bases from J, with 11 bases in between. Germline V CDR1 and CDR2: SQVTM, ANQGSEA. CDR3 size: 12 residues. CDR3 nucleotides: TGCAGCGTTGCTGAGGGCGGTACTGAAGCTTTCTTT. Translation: CSVAEGGTEAFF.

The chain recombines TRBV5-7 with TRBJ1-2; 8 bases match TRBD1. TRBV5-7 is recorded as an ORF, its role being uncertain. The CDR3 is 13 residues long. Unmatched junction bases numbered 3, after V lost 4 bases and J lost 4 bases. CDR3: CASSPGQGYGYTF. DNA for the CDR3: TGTGCCAGCAGCCCCGGACAGGGCTATGGCTACACCTTC.

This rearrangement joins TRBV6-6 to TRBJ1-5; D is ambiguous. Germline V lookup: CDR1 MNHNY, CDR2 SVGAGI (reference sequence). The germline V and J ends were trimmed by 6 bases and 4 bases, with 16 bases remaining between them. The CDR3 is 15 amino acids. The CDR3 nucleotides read TGTGCCAGCAGGCACTACTCTTCTGAGAATCAGCCCCAGCATTTT. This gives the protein CASRHYSSENQPQHF.